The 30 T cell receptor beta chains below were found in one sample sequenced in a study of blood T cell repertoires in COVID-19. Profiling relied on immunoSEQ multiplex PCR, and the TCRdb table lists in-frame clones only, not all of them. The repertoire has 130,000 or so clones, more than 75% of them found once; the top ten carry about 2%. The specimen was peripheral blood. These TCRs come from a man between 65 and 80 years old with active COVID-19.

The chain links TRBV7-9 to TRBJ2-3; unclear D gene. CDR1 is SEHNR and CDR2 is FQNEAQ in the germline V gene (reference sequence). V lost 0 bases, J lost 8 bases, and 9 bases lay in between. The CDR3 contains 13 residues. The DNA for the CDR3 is TGTGCCAGCAGCTTAGCGGCCTCAAGTACGCAGTATTTT. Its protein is CASSLAASSTQYF.

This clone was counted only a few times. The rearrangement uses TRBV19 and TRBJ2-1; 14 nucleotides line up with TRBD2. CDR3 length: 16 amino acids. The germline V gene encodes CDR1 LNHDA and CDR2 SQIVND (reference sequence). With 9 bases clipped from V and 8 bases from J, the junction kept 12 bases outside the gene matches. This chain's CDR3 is CASPPPGLAGEDEQFF. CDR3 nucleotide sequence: TGTGCCAGCCCTCCCCCGGGACTAGCGGGAGAAGATGAGCAGTTCTTC.

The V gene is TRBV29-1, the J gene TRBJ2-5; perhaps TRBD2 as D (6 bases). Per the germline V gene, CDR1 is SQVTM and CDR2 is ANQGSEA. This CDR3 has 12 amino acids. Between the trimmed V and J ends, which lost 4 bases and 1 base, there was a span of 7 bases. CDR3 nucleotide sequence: TGCAGCGTTGTGGGACTCCAAGAGACCCAGTACTTC. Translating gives CSVVGLQETQYF.

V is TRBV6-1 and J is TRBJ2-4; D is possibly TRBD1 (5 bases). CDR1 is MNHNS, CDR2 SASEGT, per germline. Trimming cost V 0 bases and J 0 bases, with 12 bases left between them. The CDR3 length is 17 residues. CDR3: CASSEAGARVAKNIQYF. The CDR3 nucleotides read TGTGCCAGCAGTGAAGCAGGGGCCCGTGTAGCCAAAAACATTCAGTACTTC.

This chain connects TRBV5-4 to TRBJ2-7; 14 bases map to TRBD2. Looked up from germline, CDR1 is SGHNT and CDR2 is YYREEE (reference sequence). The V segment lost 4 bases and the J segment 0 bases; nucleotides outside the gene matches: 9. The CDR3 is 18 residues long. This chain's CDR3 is CASSRGTSGSPISYEQYF. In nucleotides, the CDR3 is TGTGCCAGCAGCCGCGGGACTAGCGGGAGTCCTATCTCCTACGAGCAGTACTTC.

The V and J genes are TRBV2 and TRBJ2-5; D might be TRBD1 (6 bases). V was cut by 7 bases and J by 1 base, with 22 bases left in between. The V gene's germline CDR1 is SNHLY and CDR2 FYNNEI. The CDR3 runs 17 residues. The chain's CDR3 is CASTSSFSGHLQETQYF. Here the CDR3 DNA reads TGTGCCAGCACATCCTCCTTCTCGGGACACCTCCAAGAGACCCAGTACTTC.

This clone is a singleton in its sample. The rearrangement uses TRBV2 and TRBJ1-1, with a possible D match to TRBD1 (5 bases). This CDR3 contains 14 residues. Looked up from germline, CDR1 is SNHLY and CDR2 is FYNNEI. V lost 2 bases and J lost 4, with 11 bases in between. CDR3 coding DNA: TGTGCCAGCAGTGAAAGGGGTGCGAGCACTGAAGCTTTCTTT. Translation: CASSERGASTEAFF. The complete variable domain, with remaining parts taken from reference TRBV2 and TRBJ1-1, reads EPEVTQTPSHQVTQMGQEVILRCVPISNHLYFYWYRQILGQKVEFLVSFYNNEISEKSEIFDDQFSVERPDGSNFTLKIRSTKLEDSAMYFCASSERGASTEAFFGQGTRLTVV.

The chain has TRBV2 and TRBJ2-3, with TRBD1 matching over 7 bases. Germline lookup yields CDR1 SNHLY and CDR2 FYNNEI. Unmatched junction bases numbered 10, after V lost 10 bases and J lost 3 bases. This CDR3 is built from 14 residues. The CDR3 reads CATETGRSTDTQYF. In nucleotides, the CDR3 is TGTGCCACTGAGACAGGGCGAAGTACAGATACGCAGTATTTT.

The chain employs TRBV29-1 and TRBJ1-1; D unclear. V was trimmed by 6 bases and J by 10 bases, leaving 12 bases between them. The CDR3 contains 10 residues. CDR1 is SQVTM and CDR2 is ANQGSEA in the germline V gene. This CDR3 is CSVATVPAFF. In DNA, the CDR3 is TGCAGCGTGGCCACAGTTCCAGCTTTCTTT.

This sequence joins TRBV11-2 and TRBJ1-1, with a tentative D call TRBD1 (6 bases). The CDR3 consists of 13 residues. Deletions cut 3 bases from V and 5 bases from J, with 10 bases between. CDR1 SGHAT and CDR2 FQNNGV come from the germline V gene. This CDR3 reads CASSFQGPTEAFF. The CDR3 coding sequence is TGTGCCAGCAGCTTTCAGGGGCCGACTGAAGCTTTCTTT.

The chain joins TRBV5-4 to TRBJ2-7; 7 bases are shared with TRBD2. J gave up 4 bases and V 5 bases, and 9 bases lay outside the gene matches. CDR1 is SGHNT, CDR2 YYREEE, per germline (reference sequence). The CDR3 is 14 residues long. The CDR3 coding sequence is TGTGCCAGCAGGGACGGGACTAATCCTTACGAGCAGTACTTC. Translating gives CASRDGTNPYEQYF.

CDR3 bases: TGTGCCAGCAGCCCCGACAGGGCGGTGACACCCCTCCACTTT. It codes for CASSPDRAVTPLHF. The chain has TRBV11-2 and TRBJ1-6, with 7 bases that match TRBD1. CDR3 length equals 14 residues. Germline V CDR1 and CDR2: SGHAT, FQNNGV. Unmatched junction bases numbered 9, after V lost 5 bases and J lost 11 bases. Full variable domain (outside the CDR3, taken from reference TRBV11-2 and TRBJ1-6): EAGVAQSPRYKIIEKRQSVAFWCNPISGHATLYWYQQILGQGPKLLIQFQNNGVVDDSQLPKDRFSAERLKGVDSTLKIQPAKLEDSAVYLCASSPDRAVTPLHFGNGTRLTVT.

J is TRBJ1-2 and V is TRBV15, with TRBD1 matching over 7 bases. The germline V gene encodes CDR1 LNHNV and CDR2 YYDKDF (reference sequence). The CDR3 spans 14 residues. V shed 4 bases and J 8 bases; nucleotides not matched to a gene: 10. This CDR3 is CATSTRGGTLGYTF. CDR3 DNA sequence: TGTGCCACCAGCACCCGAGGGGGCACTTTAGGCTACACCTTC.

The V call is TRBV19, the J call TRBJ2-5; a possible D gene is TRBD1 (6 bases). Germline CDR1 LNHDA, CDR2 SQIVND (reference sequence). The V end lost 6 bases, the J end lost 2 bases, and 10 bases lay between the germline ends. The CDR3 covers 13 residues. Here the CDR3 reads CASSGTPQETQYF. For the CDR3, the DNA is TGTGCCAGTAGCGGGACACCTCAAGAGACCCAGTACTTC. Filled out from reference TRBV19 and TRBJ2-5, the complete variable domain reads DGGITQSPKYLFRKEGQNVTLSCEQNLNHDAMYWYRQDPGQGLRLIYYSQIVNDFQKGDIAEGYSVSREKKESFPLTVTSAQKNPTAFYLCASSGTPQETQYFGPGTRLLVL.

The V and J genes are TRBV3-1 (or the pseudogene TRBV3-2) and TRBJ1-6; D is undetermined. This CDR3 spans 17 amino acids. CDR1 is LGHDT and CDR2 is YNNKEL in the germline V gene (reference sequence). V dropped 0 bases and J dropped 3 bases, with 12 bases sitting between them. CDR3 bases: TGTGCCAGCAGCCAAGAAAGTTCAGGTCTCTATAATTCACCCCTCCACTTT. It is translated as CASSQESSGLYNSPLHF.

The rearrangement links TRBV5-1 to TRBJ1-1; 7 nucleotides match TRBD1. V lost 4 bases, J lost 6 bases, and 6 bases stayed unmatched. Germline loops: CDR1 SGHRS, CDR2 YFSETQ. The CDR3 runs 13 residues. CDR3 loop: CASSPLTGPEAFF. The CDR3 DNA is TGCGCCAGCAGCCCGTTGACAGGGCCTGAAGCTTTCTTT.

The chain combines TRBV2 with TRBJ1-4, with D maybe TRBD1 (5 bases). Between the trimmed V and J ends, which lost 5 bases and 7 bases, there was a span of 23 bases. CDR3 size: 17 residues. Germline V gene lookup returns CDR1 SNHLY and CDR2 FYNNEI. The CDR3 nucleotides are TGTGCCAGCAGTACCCAGGGAGGCCGGCTGCGGGGTGAAAAACTGTTTTTT. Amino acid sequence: CASSTQGGRLRGEKLFF.

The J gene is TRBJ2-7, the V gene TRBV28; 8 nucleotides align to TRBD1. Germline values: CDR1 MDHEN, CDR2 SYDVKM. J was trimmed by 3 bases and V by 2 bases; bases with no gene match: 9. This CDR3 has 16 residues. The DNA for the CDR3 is TGTGCCAGCAGTTTAATTGGCTTCGGACAGGGCTACGAGCAGTACTTC. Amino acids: CASSLIGFGQGYEQYF.

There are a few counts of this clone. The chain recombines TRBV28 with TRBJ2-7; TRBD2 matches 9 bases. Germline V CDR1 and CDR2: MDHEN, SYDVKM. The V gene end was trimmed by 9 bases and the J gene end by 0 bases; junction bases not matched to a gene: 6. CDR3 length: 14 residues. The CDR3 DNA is TGTGCCAGTGGGGGTAGCGGGAGCTCCTACGAGCAGTACTTC. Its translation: CASGGSGSSYEQYF. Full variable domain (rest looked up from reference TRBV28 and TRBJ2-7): DVKVTQSSRYLVKRTGEKVFLECVQDMDHENMFWYRQDPGLGLRLIYFSYDVKMKEKGDIPEGYSVSREKKERFSLILESASTNQTSMYLCASGGSGSSYEQYFGPGTRLTVT.

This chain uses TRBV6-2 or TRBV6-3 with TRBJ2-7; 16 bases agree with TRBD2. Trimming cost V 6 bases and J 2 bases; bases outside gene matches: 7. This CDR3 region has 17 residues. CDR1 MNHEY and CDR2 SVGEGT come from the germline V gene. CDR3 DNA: TGTGCCAGCAGCCAGACCGGGACTAGCGGGAGGGCCTACGAGCAGTACTTC. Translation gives CASSQTGTSGRAYEQYF.

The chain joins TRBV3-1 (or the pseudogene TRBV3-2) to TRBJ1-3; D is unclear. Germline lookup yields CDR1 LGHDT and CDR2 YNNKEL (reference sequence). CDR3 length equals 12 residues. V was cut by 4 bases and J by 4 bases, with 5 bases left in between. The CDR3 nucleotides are TGTGCCAGCAGCCCGTCGGGAAACACCATATATTTT. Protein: CASSPSGNTIYF.

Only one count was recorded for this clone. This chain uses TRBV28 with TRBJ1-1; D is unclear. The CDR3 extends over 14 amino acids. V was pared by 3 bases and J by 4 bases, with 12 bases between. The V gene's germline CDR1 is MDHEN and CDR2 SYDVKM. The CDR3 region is CASSFLRVFTEAFF. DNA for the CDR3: TGTGCCAGCAGTTTCCTCCGGGTTTTCACTGAAGCTTTCTTT. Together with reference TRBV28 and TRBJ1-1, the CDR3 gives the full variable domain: DVKVTQSSRYLVKRTGEKVFLECVQDMDHENMFWYRQDPGLGLRLIYFSYDVKMKEKGDIPEGYSVSREKKERFSLILESASTNQTSMYLCASSFLRVFTEAFFGQGTRLTVV.

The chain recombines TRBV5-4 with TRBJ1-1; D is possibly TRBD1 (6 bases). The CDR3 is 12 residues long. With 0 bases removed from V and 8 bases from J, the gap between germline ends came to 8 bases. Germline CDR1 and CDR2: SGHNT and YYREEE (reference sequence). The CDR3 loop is CASSLGDIEAFF. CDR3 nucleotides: TGTGCCAGCAGCTTGGGGGACATCGAAGCTTTCTTT.

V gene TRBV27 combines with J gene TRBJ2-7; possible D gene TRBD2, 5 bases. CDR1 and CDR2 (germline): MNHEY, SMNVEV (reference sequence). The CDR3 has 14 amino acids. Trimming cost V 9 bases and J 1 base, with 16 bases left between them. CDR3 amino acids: CASRTFGRSYEQYF. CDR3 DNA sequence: TGTGCCAGTCGCACCTTTGGGAGATCCTACGAGCAGTACTTC.

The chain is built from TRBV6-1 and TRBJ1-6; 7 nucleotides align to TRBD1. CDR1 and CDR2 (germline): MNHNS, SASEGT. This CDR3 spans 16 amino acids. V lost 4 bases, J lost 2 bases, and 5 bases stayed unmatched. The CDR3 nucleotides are TGTGCCAGCAGTGGACAGGGAATTGCCTATAATTCACCCCTCCACTTT. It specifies CASSGQGIAYNSPLHF.

The CDR3 nucleotides are TGTGCCAGTAGTAACCCCCCAGGGGGCAATGACAATGAGCAGTTCTTC. Protein sequence: CASSNPPGGNDNEQFF. The rearrangement uses TRBV19 and TRBJ2-1; 8 bases are shared with TRBD1. CDR1 LNHDA and CDR2 SQIVND come from the germline V gene (reference sequence). Trimming took 4 bases from V and 5 from J; bases not matched to a gene: 10. The CDR3 covers 16 residues.

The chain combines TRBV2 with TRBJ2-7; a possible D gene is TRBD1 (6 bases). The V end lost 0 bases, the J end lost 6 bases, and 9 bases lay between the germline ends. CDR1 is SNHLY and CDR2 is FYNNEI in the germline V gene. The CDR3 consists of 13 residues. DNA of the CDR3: TGTGCCAGCAGTGAAGCGATGGGGGCCGAGCAGTACTTC. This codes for CASSEAMGAEQYF.

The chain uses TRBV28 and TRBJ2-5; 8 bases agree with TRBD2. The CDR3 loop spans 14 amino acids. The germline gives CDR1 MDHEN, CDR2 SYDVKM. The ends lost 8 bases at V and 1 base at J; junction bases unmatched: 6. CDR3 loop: CASGSGSLQETQYF. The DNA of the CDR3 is TGTGCCAGCGGGAGCGGGAGTCTCCAAGAGACCCAGTACTTC.

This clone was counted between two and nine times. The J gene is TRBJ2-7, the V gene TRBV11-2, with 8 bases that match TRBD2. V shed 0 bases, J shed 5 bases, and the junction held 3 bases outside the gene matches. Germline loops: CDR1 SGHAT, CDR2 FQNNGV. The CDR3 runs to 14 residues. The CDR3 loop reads CASSLDPGGNEQYF. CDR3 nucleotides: TGTGCCAGCAGCTTAGATCCGGGGGGGAACGAGCAGTACTTC.

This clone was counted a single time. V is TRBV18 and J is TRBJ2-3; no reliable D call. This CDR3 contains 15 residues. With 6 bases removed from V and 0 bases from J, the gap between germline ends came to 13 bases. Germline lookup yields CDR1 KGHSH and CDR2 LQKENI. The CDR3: CASSPGLGSTDTQYF. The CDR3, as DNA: TGTGCCAGCTCTCCTGGCCTAGGTAGCACAGATACGCAGTATTTT.